This entry lists 4 T cell receptor beta chains sequenced from one sample in a study of T cell responses to AZD1222 COVID-19 vaccine. TCRdb keeps only in-frame clones here, not all; method: immunoSEQ multiplex PCR. The sample consists of around 130,000 clones, about nine tenths of them appearing once. Material: peripheral blood, obtained 28 days after the second dose of the MenACWY control vaccine. All receptors derive from an adult who received the MenACWY meningococcal vaccine as a control.

The chain joins TRBV6-5 to TRBJ2-7, with 10 bases fitting TRBD1. There are 14 residues in the CDR3. Looked up from germline, CDR1 is MNHEY and CDR2 is SVGAGI. With V trimmed by 6 bases and J by 9 bases, 11 bases remained unmatched. CDR3 protein: CASSPRQGALGQYF. The CDR3 nucleotides are TGTGCCAGCAGCCCAAGACAGGGGGCGCTGGGGCAGTACTTC.

The rearrangement uses TRBV19 and TRBJ2-1, with 11 bases matching TRBD2. Germline V gene lookup returns CDR1 LNHDA and CDR2 SQIVND (reference sequence). CDR3 length: 18 residues. Unmatched junction bases numbered 16, after V lost 3 bases and J lost 9 bases. In DNA, the CDR3 is TGTGCCAGTAGTATTGATGGTAGCGGGAGGGCCCTTGAGAGTGAGCAGTTCTTC. This translates into CASSIDGSGRALESEQFF.

The chain is built from TRBV7-9 and TRBJ2-7, with D perhaps TRBD2 (6 bases). CDR1 is SEHNR and CDR2 is FQNEAQ in the germline V gene (reference sequence). CDR3 length: 13 residues. V was trimmed by 2 bases and J by 2 bases, leaving 7 bases between them. The DNA of the CDR3 is TGTGCCAGCAGCTTAACTAGCACCTACGAGCAGTACTTC. This translates into CASSLTSTYEQYF.

The V call is TRBV15, the J call TRBJ1-2, with D possibly TRBD1 on 5 matching bases. The length of the CDR3 is 18 residues. V lost 0 bases and J lost 3, with 20 bases in between. The germline gives CDR1 LNHNV, CDR2 YYDKDF (reference sequence). The CDR3 nucleotides are TGTGCCACCAGCAGAGATCCTGGGACTGAATCCCTTTACTATGGCTACACCTTC. Amino acid sequence: CATSRDPGTESLYYGYTF.